The clone carrying this T cell receptor (beta chain) was seen a handful of times. The study recruited people aged about 18 to 90 years across about two dozen US areas. Participants had their cohort set by participant-reported clinical history. The sample is drawn from a study of blood T cell repertoires in COVID-19. Only in-frame clones appear in the TCRdb table, and some are missing; sequencing was by immunoSEQ multiplex PCR. Among roughly 340,000 clones listed, 80% to 90% were seen once. The V end was cut by 4 bases, the J end by 5 bases, with 16 bases between. CDR3 length: 16 amino acids. CDR1 and CDR2 (germline): KGHDR, SFDVKD.

The gene calls are TRBV24-1 and TRBJ1-4, with D unresolved. Sequenced: PBMCs or T cells enriched from blood (not recorded which). The receptor was isolated from a man aged 18 to 30 who had recovered from COVID-19. The CDR3 loop reads CATSDATLGGNEKLFF. CDR3 nucleotide sequence: TGTGCCACCAGTGACGCAACGCTTGGAGGAAATGAAAAACTGTTTTTT.